This TCR beta chain was recorded in a study of T cells in Graves' hyperthyroidism and ophthalmopathy. No ophthalmopathy progression within 18 months constituted stable Graves' hyperthyroidism. Clinicians diagnosed patients from clinical symptoms, serum thyroxine and TRAb, thyroid ultrasound and orbital computed tomography. RNA transcripts were the template for amplifying TCR beta CDR3 regions. Primed by the HTBI set, a first-round RT-PCR was run on the TCR CDR3. TCRdb processed the multiplex PCR reads anew with MiXCR; each CDR3 protein has one entry. The table lists fewer than 850,000 distinct CDR3 sequences, around a sixth of them singletons, with about a sixth in the top ten. At least ten counts were recorded for this clonotype. Its antigen is not known. This CDR3 is built from 15 residues. Looked up from germline, CDR1 is SEHNR and CDR2 is FQNEAQ (reference sequence). V shed 5 bases and J shed 0 bases, with 11 bases lying between them.

Study observations and caveats: Expanded thyroid clonotypes (above 0.001) were mostly also found in blood. Stable hyperthyroidism was separated from ophthalmopathy by a model based on 13 V-J features.

The genes are TRBV7-9 and TRBJ1-3; the D is unclear. The sample consisted of blood. This sequence originates from a man between 45 and 60 years old with Graves' hyperthyroidism. The CDR3 spells CASSRRLDSGNTIYF. The CDR3 bases are TGTGCCAGCAGCCGAAGACTGGACTCTGGAAACACCATATATTTT.